Each of the 29 T cell receptor beta chains below was sequenced from the same sample in a study of cytomegalovirus exposure and HLA in healthy donors (dated by TCRdb to 2017 to 2019). Library creation used the immunoSEQ multiplex PCR assay. For the multiplex PCR, a mixture combining 60 forward primers for TCR Vbeta segments and 13 reverse primers for TCR Jbeta segments was used. The immuneACCESS repertoire file appears here via TCRdb, limited to in-frame rearrangements. These files lack a portion of the clones; in checked studies, under half of the deficit traces to unresolved V genes, and the cause of the others is not known. The sample table lists 150,000 to 200,000 clones, around 77% of them with a count of one. The top ten constitute approximately 1% of the sample. The source material was PBMCs. The receptors here all came from a woman in her thirties or forties in good health and CMV-seronegative.

This sequence joins TRBV25-1 and TRBJ2-3; maybe TRBD2 (6 bases). The CDR3 extends over 15 amino acids. The V and J ends lost 4 bases and 4 bases respectively, with 15 bases between them. CDR1 is MGHDK, CDR2 SYGVNS, per germline. CDR3 nucleotides: TGTGCCAGCAGTGCCTTCGGGACTCAGGCAGATACGCAGTATTTT. The encoded protein is CASSAFGTQADTQYF.

The V call is TRBV9, the J call TRBJ2-7, with 7 bases lining up with TRBD2. The CDR3 covers 15 residues. With 1 base clipped from V and 7 bases from J, the junction kept 11 bases outside the gene matches. CDR1 SGDLS and CDR2 YYNGEE come from the germline V gene. CDR3 bases: TGTGCCAGCAGCGTAAGCGGGACCCCGAGTACTGAGCAGTACTTC. The encoded protein is CASSVSGTPSTEQYF.

Of note for this clone: A junction end diverges from the germline sequence, so it may reflect a read error. Distinct nucleotide sequences in the sample also encode this CDR3. This chain uses TRBV7-9 with TRBJ2-7; D perhaps matches TRBD1 (6 bases). Looked up from germline, CDR1 is SEHNR and CDR2 is FQNEAQ (reference sequence). The CDR3 is 12 residues long. The CDR3 protein is CSSSLQGYEQYF. DNA of the CDR3: TGTTCCAGCAGCCTTCAGGGGTACGAGCAGTACTTC.

This clone was recorded once. The CDR3: CASSLGLAGEQFF. The CDR3 DNA reads TGTGCCAGTAGTCTGGGACTAGCGGGAGAGCAGTTCTTC. The V gene is TRBV19, the J gene TRBJ2-1, with TRBD2 matching 13 bases. The trim removed 5 bases at V and 10 bases at J, leaving 2 bases unmatched. This CDR3 region has 13 residues. Per the germline V gene, CDR1 is LNHDA and CDR2 is SQIVND (reference sequence). Full variable domain (outside the CDR3, taken from reference TRBV19 and TRBJ2-1): DGGITQSPKYLFRKEGQNVTLSCEQNLNHDAMYWYRQDPGQGLRLIYYSQIVNDFQKGDIAEGYSVSREKKESFPLTVTSAQKNPTAFYLCASSLGLAGEQFFGPGTRLTVL.

The V call is TRBV11-2, the J call TRBJ2-7; tentative D call: TRBD2 (5 bases). CDR1 and CDR2 (germline): SGHAT, FQNNGV. Trimming removed 5 bases at V and 1 base at J, with 15 bases between. CDR3 length: 15 residues. The CDR3 DNA follows: TGTGCCAGCAGCCCGGACCTCGGGGTTTCCTACGAGCAGTACTTC. It codes for CASSPDLGVSYEQYF.

The chain has TRBV5-6 and TRBJ2-3; TRBD1 aligns across 9 bases. Germline assignment: CDR1 SGHDT and CDR2 YYEEEE. This CDR3 has 15 residues. J was trimmed by 1 base and V by 6 bases; bases with no gene match: 6. CDR3 protein: CASTDRGWGTDTQYF. CDR3 nucleotides: TGTGCCAGCACCGACAGGGGGTGGGGCACAGATACGCAGTATTTT.

V is TRBV7-9 and J is TRBJ1-2, with 7 bases that match TRBD1. Germline loops: CDR1 SEHNR, CDR2 FQNEAQ (reference sequence). V gave up 5 bases and J gave up 6 bases; unmatched junction bases: 9. This CDR3 has 14 residues. For the CDR3, the DNA is TGTGCCAGCAGCCGGACAGGTATCGGGGATGGCTACACCTTC. Translating gives CASSRTGIGDGYTF.

The chain recombines TRBV4-1 with TRBJ2-7, with 8 bases lining up with TRBD2. The germline V gene has CDR1 MGHRA and CDR2 YSYEKL. The ends lost 1 base at V and 4 bases at J; junction bases unmatched: 6. The CDR3 has 15 residues. CDR3 sequence: CASSQAHGGDYEQYF. The CDR3 DNA reads TGCGCCAGCAGCCAAGCTCACGGGGGGGATTACGAGCAGTACTTC.

The rearrangement uses TRBV19 and TRBJ1-5; D perhaps matches TRBD1 (6 bases). The CDR3 is made up of 16 amino acids. Germline V lookup: CDR1 LNHDA, CDR2 SQIVND (reference sequence). V dropped 5 bases and J dropped 0 bases, with 14 bases sitting between them. The CDR3 nucleotides are TGTGCCAGTAGTGTCGGGACACCTTATAGCAATCAGCCCCAGCATTTT. Its translation is CASSVGTPYSNQPQHF.

V usage is TRBV6-1 and J usage is TRBJ2-3; TRBD2 matches at 7 bases. Germline V gives CDR1 MNHNS, CDR2 SASEGT. V trimming: 2 bases; J trimming: 5 bases; junction bases outside the gene matches: 4. There are 14 residues in the CDR3. Here the CDR3 reads CASSELGREDTQYF. As DNA, the CDR3 is TGTGCCAGCAGTGAATTAGGGAGGGAAGATACGCAGTATTTT.

The chain joins TRBV28 to TRBJ1-5; D gene unclear. This CDR3 region has 14 residues. Trimming took 2 bases from V and 1 from J, leaving 6 bases between them. CDR1 and CDR2 from the germline V gene are MDHEN and SYDVKM. In DNA form, the CDR3 reads TGTGCCAGCAGTTTAGGAGGGAGCAATCAGCCCCAGCATTTT. It is translated as CASSLGGSNQPQHF.

V gene TRBV7-3 combines with J gene TRBJ2-3; 7 bases are a match to TRBD2. This CDR3 spans 14 amino acids. Trimming took 5 bases from V and 2 from J; bases not matched to a gene: 4. CDR1 is SGHTA and CDR2 is FQGTGA in the germline V gene. CDR3 DNA: TGTGCCAGCAGCCCGGGACTATCCACAGATACGCAGTATTTT. This encodes CASSPGLSTDTQYF. The whole variable domain, filled in from reference TRBV7-3 and TRBJ2-3, reads GAGVSQTPSNKVTEKGKYVELRCDPISGHTALYWYRQSLGQGPEFLIYFQGTGAADDSGLPNDRFFAVRPEGSVSTLKIQRTERGDSAVYLCASSPGLSTDTQYFGPGTRLTVL.

V is TRBV4-2 and J is TRBJ2-1; maybe TRBD2 (6 bases). The CDR3 sequence is 17 residues long. Germline CDR1 reads LGHNA; CDR2 reads YNFKEQ. The germline V and J ends were trimmed by 2 bases and 2 bases, with 16 bases remaining between them. For the CDR3, the DNA is TGTGCCAGCAGCCAAAGATTTGAGGGAGGCCCCTACAATGAGCAGTTCTTC. Translation: CASSQRFEGGPYNEQFF.

The rearrangement uses TRBV19 and TRBJ1-1; 10 bases map to TRBD1. Germline V gene data show CDR1 as LNHDA and CDR2 as SQIVND (reference sequence). The J segment lost 5 bases and the V segment lost 6 bases, leaving 3 bases of the junction unmatched. The CDR3 is made up of 13 amino acids. Here the CDR3 DNA reads TGTGCCAGTAGGACAGGGGGCCGGACTGAAGCTTTCTTT. Its protein product is CASRTGGRTEAFF.

This clone was seen once. This chain links TRBV5-1 with TRBJ2-7; TRBD1 matches at 9 bases. The trim removed 0 bases at V and 2 bases at J, leaving 6 bases unmatched. Looked up from germline, CDR1 is SGHRS and CDR2 is YFSETQ. The CDR3 sequence is 16 residues long. The CDR3 sequence: CASSLGRDRVPYEQYF. CDR3 nucleotides: TGCGCCAGCAGCTTGGGGCGGGACAGGGTCCCCTACGAGCAGTACTTC.

The chain joins TRBV6-5 to TRBJ2-1, with D tentatively TRBD1 (6 bases). Germline V gene data show CDR1 as MNHEY and CDR2 as SVGAGI. V lost 2 bases and J 7 bases, leaving 15 bases between the germline ends. The length of the CDR3 is 15 residues. In DNA, the CDR3 is TGTGCCAGCAGTTACGGGGGCCAGGGCCCAAATGAGCAGTTCTTC. This encodes CASSYGGQGPNEQFF.

The table lists this clone with a few counts. J is TRBJ1-1 and V is TRBV21-1; the DNA was not used to check the table's D call, TRBD1. TRBV21-1 is a pseudogene segment. The CDR3 covers 16 residues. The CDR3 region is CASSKEGKGPNTEAFF. The CDR3 DNA reads TGTGCCAGCAGCAAAGAGGGGAAGGGTCCGAACACTGAAGCTTTCTTT.

This clone has only a few counts. The chain recombines TRBV11-3 with TRBJ2-5; 8 bases are a match to TRBD1. J was trimmed by 5 bases and V by 4 bases; bases with no gene match: 9. Germline V gene data show CDR1 as SGHNT and CDR2 as YENEEA. CDR3 length equals 15 residues. The CDR3 bases are TGTGCCAGCAGCTCATCCGGACAGGGTGGCGAGACCCAGTACTTC. Translation gives CASSSSGQGGETQYF.

The V gene is TRBV11-2, the J gene TRBJ2-3, with D unresolved. V was shortened by 6 bases and J by 5 bases, with 6 bases between the two germline ends. The CDR3 is made up of 11 amino acids. The germline gives CDR1 SGHAT, CDR2 FQNNGV. As DNA, the CDR3 is TGTGCCAGCAGTTTCTTAGATACGCAGTATTTT. The encoded protein is CASSFLDTQYF. The full variable domain, its missing parts supplied by reference TRBV11-2 and TRBJ2-3, is EAGVAQSPRYKIIEKRQSVAFWCNPISGHATLYWYQQILGQGPKLLIQFQNNGVVDDSQLPKDRFSAERLKGVDSTLKIQPAKLEDSAVYLCASSFLDTQYFGPGTRLTVL.

This chain connects TRBV4-2 to TRBJ2-2; 8 nucleotides align to TRBD2. CDR1 and CDR2 (germline): LGHNA, YNFKEQ. This CDR3 spans 17 amino acids. Trimming removed 2 bases from V and 2 bases from J; junction bases left unmatched: 7. CDR3: CASSQPPGGANTGELFF. The CDR3 DNA reads as TGTGCCAGCAGCCAACCCCCGGGGGGGGCTAACACCGGGGAGCTGTTTTTT.

There are a few counts of this clone. The chain has TRBV7-9 and TRBJ1-1, with D hard to call. Germline CDR1 is SEHNR and CDR2 is FQNEAQ (reference sequence). There are 14 residues in the CDR3. V was trimmed by 6 bases and J by 0 bases, leaving 11 bases between them. The CDR3 loop reads CASSLTAMNTEAFF. CDR3 coding DNA: TGTGCCAGCAGTCTTACAGCCATGAACACTGAAGCTTTCTTT.

V gene TRBV30 combines with J gene TRBJ1-2; D unresolved. CDR3 length: 11 residues. Germline CDR1 GTSNPN, CDR2 SVGIG (reference sequence). Deletions cut 6 bases from V and 4 bases from J, with 9 bases between. The CDR3 here is CACSHSYGYTF. In DNA form, the CDR3 reads TGTGCCTGCAGTCACAGCTATGGCTACACCTTC.

The chain combines TRBV10-3 with TRBJ2-7, with D maybe TRBD2 (5 bases). CDR1 is ENHRY, CDR2 SYGVKD, per germline. This CDR3 spans 15 amino acids. V lost 1 base to trimming and J lost 3 bases, with 13 bases between them. In DNA form, the CDR3 reads TGTGCCATCAGTGAGTTGGGGTCGGGGATCTACGAGCAGTACTTC. Protein: CAISELGSGIYEQYF.

The gene calls are TRBV27 and TRBJ2-5; 16 positions agree with TRBD2. V lost 6 bases to trimming and J lost 5 bases; unmatched junction nucleotides: 3. Per germline, CDR1 MNHEY and CDR2 SMNVEV (reference sequence). CDR3 length: 15 amino acids. Written as DNA, the CDR3 is TGTGCCAGCAGCCCGGGACTAGCGGGAGGGGAGACCCAGTACTTC. Amino acids: CASSPGLAGGETQYF.

This sequence joins TRBV11-3 and TRBJ2-1; 8 bases fit TRBD1. This CDR3 has 15 amino acids. Germline-derived CDR1 and CDR2 are SGHNT and YENEEA. After removal of 5 bases from V and 5 bases from J, the junction contained 8 bases not matched to a gene. The CDR3 DNA is TGTGCCAGCAGCGTGGGGACAGGATCCAACAATGAGCAGTTCTTC. It encodes CASSVGTGSNNEQFF.

This clone was recorded once. The genes are TRBV28 and TRBJ1-3; D gene uncertain. V was shortened by 4 bases and J by 7 bases, with 8 bases between the two germline ends. Germline CDR1 reads MDHEN; CDR2 reads SYDVKM. The length of the CDR3 is 12 residues. The CDR3 reads CASSSERNTIYF. In nucleotides, the CDR3 is TGTGCCAGCAGTTCTGAGCGGAACACCATATATTTT. The full variable domain, with the rest looked up from reference TRBV28 and TRBJ1-3, is DVKVTQSSRYLVKRTGEKVFLECVQDMDHENMFWYRQDPGLGLRLIYFSYDVKMKEKGDIPEGYSVSREKKERFSLILESASTNQTSMYLCASSSERNTIYFGEGSWLTVV.

The rearrangement joins TRBV30 to TRBJ2-3, with 9 bases fitting TRBD2. V dropped 7 bases and J dropped 3; count of bases not matched to a gene: 11. CDR3 size: 15 residues. Germline CDR1 reads GTSNPN; CDR2 reads SVGIG (reference sequence). For the CDR3, the DNA is TGTGCCTCCATTCATGGGACTAGCCCGACAGATACGCAGTATTTT. Translated, it gives CASIHGTSPTDTQYF.

The CDR3 nucleotides are TGTGCCTGGGATGATACTGGGAGTGAAAAACTGTTTTTT. Amino acid sequence: CAWDDTGSEKLFF. V is TRBV30 and J is TRBJ1-4; D unresolved. Germline CDR1 GTSNPN, CDR2 SVGIG (reference sequence). CDR3 length: 13 residues. V was shortened by 5 bases and J by 7 bases, with 14 bases between the two germline ends.

The chain is built from TRBV5-1 and TRBJ1-4; maybe TRBD1 (6 bases). Per germline, CDR1 SGHRS and CDR2 YFSETQ. This CDR3 has 16 residues. The ends were cut back, 1 base at V and 0 bases at J, with 10 bases in the middle. CDR3: CASSLRGFATNEKLFF. In DNA form, the CDR3 reads TGCGCCAGCAGCTTGAGGGGGTTTGCAACTAATGAAAAACTGTTTTTT.